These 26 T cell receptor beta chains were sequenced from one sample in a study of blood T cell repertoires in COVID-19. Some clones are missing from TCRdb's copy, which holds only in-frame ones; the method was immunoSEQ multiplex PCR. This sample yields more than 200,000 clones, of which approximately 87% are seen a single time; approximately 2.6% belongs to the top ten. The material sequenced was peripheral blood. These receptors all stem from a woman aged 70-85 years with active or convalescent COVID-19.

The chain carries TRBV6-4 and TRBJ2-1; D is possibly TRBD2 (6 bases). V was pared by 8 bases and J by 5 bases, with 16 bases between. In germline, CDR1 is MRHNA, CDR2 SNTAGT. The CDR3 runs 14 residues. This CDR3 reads CASRRASANNEQFF. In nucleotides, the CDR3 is TGTGCCAGCCGAAGGGCTAGCGCGAACAATGAGCAGTTCTTC.

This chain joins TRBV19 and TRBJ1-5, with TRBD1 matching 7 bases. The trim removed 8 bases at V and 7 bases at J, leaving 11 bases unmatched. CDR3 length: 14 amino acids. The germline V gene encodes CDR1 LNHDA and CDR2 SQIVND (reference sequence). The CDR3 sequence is CASAADRAIQPQHF. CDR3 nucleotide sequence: TGTGCCAGTGCCGCCGACAGGGCGATCCAGCCCCAGCATTTT.

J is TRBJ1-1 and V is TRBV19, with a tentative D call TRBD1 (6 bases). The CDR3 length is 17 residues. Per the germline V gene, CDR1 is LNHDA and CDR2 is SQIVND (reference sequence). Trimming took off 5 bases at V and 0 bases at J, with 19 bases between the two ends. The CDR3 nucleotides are TGTGCCAGTAGTGTCGGGGCCCTTACAGGGTTGAACACTGAAGCTTTCTTT. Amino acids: CASSVGALTGLNTEAFF. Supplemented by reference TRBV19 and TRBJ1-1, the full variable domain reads DGGITQSPKYLFRKEGQNVTLSCEQNLNHDAMYWYRQDPGQGLRLIYYSQIVNDFQKGDIAEGYSVSREKKESFPLTVTSAQKNPTAFYLCASSVGALTGLNTEAFFGQGTRLTVV.

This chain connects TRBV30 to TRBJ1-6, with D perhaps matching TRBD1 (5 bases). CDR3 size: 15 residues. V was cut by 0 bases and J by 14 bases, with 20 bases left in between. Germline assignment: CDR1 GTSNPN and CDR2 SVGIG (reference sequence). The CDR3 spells CAWSVGPPRTTALHF. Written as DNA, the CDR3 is TGTGCCTGGAGTGTAGGGCCACCTAGGACAACGGCCCTCCACTTT.

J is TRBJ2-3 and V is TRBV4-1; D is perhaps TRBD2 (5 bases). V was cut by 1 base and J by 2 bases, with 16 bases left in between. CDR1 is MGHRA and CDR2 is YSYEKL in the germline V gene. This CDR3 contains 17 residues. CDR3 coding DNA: TGCGCCAGCAGCCAAGCCTGGGCTAGCTCCCACACAGATACGCAGTATTTT. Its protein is CASSQAWASSHTDTQYF.

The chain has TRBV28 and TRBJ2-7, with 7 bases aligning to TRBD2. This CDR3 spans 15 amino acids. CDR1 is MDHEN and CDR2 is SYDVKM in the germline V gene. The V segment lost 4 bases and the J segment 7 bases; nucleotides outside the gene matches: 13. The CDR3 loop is CASSSPGTKTGEQYF. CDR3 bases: TGTGCCAGCAGTTCCCCGGGGACTAAGACGGGGGAGCAGTACTTC.

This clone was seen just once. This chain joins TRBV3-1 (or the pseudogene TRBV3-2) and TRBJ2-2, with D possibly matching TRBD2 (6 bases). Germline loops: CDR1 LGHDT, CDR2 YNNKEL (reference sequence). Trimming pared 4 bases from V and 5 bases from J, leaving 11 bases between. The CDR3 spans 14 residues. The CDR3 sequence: CASSPGDWTGELFF. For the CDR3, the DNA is TGTGCCAGCAGCCCGGGGGATTGGACCGGGGAGCTGTTTTTT.

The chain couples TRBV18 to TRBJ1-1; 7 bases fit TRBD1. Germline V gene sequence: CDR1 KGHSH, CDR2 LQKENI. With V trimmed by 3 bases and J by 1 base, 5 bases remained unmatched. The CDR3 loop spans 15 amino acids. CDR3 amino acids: CASSPRGTANTEAFF. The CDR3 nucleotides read TGTGCCAGCTCACCTCGCGGGACAGCGAACACTGAAGCTTTCTTT.

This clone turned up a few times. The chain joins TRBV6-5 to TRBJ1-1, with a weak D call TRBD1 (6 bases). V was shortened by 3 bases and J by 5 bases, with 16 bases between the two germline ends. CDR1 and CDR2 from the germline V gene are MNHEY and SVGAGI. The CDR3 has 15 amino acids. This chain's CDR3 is CASSYATGNPTEAFF. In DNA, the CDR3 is TGTGCCAGCAGTTATGCTACAGGGAATCCAACTGAAGCTTTCTTT.

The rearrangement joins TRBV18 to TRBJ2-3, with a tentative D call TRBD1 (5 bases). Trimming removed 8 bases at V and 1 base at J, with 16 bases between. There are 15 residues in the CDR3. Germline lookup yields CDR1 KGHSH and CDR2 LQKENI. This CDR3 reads CASLLGGAGTDTQYF. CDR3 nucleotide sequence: TGTGCCAGCCTCCTTGGTGGGGCGGGCACAGATACGCAGTATTTT.

CDR3 DNA: TGCGCCAGCAGTCATTTCAGACTAGCGGGGTATACCTACAATGAGCAGTTCTTC. This sequence encodes CASSHFRLAGYTYNEQFF. The chain has TRBV23-1 and TRBJ2-1; TRBD2 agrees at 11 bases. TRBV23-1 is classed as an ORF, of uncertain function. The V gene end was trimmed by 3 bases and the J gene end by 2 bases; junction bases not matched to a gene: 9. There are 18 residues in the CDR3.

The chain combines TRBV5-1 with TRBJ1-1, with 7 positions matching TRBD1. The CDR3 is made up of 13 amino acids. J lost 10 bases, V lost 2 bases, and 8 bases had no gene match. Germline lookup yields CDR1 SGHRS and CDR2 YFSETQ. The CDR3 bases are TGCGCCAGCAGCTTTACAGGGGCGAGCGGAGCTTTCTTT. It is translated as CASSFTGASGAFF.

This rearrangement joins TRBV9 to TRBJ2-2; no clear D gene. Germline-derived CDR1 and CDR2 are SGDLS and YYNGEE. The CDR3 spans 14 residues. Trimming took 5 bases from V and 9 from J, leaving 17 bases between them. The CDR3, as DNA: TGTGCCAGCAGTTGGGCCCCAGGATCCAGGGAGCTGTTTTTT. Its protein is CASSWAPGSRELFF.

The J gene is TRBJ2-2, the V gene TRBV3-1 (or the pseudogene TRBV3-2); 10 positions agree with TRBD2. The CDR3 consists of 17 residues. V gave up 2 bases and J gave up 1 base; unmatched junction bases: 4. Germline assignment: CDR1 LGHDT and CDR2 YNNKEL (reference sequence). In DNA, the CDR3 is TGTGCCAGCAGCCAAAATTTAGCGGGGGGGAACACCGGGGAGCTGTTTTTT. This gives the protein CASSQNLAGGNTGELFF.

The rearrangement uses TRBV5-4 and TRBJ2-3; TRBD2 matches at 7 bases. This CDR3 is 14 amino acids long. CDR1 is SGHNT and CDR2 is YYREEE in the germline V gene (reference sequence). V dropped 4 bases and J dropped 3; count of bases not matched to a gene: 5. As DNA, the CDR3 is TGTGCCAGCAGCCTAGGGGAGGGGACAGATACGCAGTATTTT. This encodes CASSLGEGTDTQYF.

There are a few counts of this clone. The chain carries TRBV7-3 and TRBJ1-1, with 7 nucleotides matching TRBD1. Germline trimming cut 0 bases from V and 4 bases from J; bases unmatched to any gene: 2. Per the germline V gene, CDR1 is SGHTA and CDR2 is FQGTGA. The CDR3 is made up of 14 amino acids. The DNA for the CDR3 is TGTGCCAGCAGCTTAACGGGACAGTTCACTGAAGCTTTCTTT. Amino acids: CASSLTGQFTEAFF.

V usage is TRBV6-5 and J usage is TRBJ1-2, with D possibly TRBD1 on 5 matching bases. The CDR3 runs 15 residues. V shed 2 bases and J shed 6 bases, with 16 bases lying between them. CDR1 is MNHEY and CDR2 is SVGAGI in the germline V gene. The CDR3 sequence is CASSYRGISPDGYTF. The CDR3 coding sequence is TGTGCCAGCAGTTACCGGGGGATCTCCCCGGATGGCTACACCTTC.

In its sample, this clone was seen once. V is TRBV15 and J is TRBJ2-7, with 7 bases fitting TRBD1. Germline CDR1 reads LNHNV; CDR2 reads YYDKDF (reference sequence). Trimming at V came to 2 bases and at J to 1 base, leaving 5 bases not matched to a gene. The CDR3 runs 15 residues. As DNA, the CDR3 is TGTGCCACCAGCAGACCAGGACAGGAATCCTACGAGCAGTACTTC. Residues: CATSRPGQESYEQYF.

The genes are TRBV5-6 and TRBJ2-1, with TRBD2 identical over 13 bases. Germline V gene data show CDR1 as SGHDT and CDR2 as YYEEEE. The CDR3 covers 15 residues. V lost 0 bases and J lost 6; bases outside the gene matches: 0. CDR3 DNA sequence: TGTGCCAGCAGCTTGGGACTAGCGGGGGGCAATGAGCAGTTCTTC. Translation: CASSLGLAGGNEQFF.

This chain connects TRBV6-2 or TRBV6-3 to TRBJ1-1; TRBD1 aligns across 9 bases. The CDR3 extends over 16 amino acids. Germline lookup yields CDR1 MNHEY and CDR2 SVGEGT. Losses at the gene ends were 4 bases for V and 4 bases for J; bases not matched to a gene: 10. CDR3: CASSSWPGQGGTEAFF. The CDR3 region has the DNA TGTGCCAGCAGTTCATGGCCGGGACAGGGAGGCACTGAAGCTTTCTTT.

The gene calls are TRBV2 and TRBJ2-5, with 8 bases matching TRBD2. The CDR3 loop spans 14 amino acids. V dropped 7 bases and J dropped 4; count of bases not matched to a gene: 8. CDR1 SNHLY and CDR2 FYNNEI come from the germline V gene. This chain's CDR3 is CASTRTSYLETQYF. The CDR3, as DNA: TGTGCCAGCACAAGGACTAGCTATCTAGAGACCCAGTACTTC. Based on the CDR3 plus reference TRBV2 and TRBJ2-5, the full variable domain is EPEVTQTPSHQVTQMGQEVILRCVPISNHLYFYWYRQILGQKVEFLVSFYNNEISEKSEIFDDQFSVERPDGSNFTLKIRSTKLEDSAMYFCASTRTSYLETQYFGPGTRLLVL.

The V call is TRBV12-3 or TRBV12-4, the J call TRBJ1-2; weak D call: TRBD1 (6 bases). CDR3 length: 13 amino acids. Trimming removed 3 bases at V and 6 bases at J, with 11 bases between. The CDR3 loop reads CASSFIQGHGYTF. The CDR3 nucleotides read TGTGCCAGCAGTTTTATACAGGGCCATGGCTACACCTTC.

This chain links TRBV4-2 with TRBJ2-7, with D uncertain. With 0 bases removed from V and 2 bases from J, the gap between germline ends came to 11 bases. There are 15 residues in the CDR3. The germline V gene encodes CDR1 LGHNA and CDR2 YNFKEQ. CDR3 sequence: CASSQDPSATYEQYF. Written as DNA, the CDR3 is TGTGCCAGCAGCCAAGATCCGAGCGCCACCTACGAGCAGTACTTC.

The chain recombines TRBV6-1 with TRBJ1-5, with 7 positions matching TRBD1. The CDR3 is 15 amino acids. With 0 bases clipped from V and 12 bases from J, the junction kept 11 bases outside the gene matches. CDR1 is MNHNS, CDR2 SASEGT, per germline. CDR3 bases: TGTGCCAGCAGTGAAGCGATTAATGTGGACAGGCACCAGCATTTT. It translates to CASSEAINVDRHQHF.

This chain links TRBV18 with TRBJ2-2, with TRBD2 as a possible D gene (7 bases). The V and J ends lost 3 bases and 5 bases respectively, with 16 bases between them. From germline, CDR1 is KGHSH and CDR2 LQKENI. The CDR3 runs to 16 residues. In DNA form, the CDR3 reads TGTGCCAGCTCACCGCCCGGGGGGCGAGTGACCGGGGAGCTGTTTTTT. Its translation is CASSPPGGRVTGELFF.

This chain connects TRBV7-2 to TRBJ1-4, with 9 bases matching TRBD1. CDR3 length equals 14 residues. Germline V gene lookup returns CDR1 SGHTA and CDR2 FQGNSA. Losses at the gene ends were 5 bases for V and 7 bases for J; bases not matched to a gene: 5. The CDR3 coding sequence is TGTGCCAGCAGCGAACAGGGGGCAAGTGAAAAACTGTTTTTT. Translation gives CASSEQGASEKLFF.